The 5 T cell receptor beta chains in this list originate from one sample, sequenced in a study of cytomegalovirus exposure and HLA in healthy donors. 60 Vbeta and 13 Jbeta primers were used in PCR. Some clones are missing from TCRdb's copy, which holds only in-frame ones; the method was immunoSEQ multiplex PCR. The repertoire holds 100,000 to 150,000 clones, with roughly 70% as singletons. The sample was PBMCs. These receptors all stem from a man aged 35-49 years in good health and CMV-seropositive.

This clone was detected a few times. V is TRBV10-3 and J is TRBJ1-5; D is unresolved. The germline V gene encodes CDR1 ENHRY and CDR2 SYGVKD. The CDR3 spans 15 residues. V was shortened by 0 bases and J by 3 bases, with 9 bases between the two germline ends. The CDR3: CAISESNIANQPQHF. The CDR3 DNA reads TGTGCCATCAGTGAGTCAAACATAGCCAATCAGCCCCAGCATTTT.

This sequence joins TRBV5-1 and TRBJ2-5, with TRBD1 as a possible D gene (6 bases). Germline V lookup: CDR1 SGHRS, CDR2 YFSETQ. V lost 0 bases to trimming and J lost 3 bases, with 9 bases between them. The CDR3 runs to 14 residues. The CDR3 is CASSLGTEEETQYF. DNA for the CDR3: TGCGCCAGCAGCTTGGGGACAGAAGAAGAGACCCAGTACTTC.

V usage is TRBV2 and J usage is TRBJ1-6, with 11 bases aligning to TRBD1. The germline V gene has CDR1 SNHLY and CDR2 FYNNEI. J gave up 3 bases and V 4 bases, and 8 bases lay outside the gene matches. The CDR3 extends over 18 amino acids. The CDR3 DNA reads TGTGCCAGCAGTGTTGGGGACAGGGGGATAGTCTATAATTCACCCCTCCACTTT. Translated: CASSVGDRGIVYNSPLHF.

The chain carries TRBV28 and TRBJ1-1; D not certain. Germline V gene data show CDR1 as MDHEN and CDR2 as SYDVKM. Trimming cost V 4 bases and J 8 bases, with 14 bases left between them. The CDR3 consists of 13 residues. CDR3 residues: CASSSTFRGEAFF. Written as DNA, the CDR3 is TGTGCCAGCAGTTCAACTTTCCGCGGGGAAGCTTTCTTT.

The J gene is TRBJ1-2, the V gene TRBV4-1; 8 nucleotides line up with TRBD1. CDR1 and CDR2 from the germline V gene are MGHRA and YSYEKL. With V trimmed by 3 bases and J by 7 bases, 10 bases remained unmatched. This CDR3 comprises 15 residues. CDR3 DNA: TGCGCCAGCAGCCAGCTAATTCTCGACAGGGGTGGCTACACCTTC. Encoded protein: CASSQLILDRGGYTF.